A selection of T cell receptor beta chains follows, all from one sample in a study of Ad26.COV2.S vaccination and SARS-CoV-2 variants. Some clones are missing from TCRdb's copy, which holds only in-frame ones; the method was immunoSEQ multiplex PCR. The top ten hold 3% to 4% of the sample, which has more than 250,000 clones, more than 70% seen once. The sample was peripheral blood, taken in a trial of Ad26.COV2.S vaccine versus placebo. These receptors were collected from a person between 18 and 59 years old who received the Ad26.COV2.S COVID-19 vaccine or a placebo. Each CDR3 is given with its conserved first and last residue. The D gene is left open where the match is weak. Size is omitted from some rows. Given values are once, few, many or a class for expanded clones.

DNA: TGTGCCAGCAGAAGCATTTATAGCAATCAGCCCCAGCATTTT; CDR3: CASRSIYSNQPQHF; D: -; size: -; V: TRBV6-5; J: TRBJ1-5
DNA: TGCGCCAGCAGCCGGACAGCAGGGGGCACCCTACGCGAGCAGTACTTC; CDR3: CASSRTAGGTLREQYF; D: TRBD1; size: few; V: TRBV4-1; J: TRBJ2-7
DNA: TGTGCCTGCCATAGGACGAACACTGAAGCTTTCTTT; CDR3: CACHRTNTEAFF; D: -; size: -; V: TRBV30; J: TRBJ1-1
DNA: TGTGCCAGCAGCTTGCAGGAGGGTGGCTACGAGCAGTACTTC; CDR3: CASSLQEGGYEQYF; D: -; size: -; V: TRBV7-2; J: TRBJ2-7
DNA: TGTGCCAGCAGCAAACTAGCGGGGGGATCCTACAATGAGCAGTTCTTC; CDR3: CASSKLAGGSYNEQFF; D: TRBD2; size: -; V: TRBV5-4; J: TRBJ2-1
DNA: TGTGCCAGTAGGTGGGACAGGGGAAGTTACGGCTACACCTTC; CDR3: CASRWDRGSYGYTF; D: TRBD1; size: -; V: TRBV19; J: TRBJ1-2
DNA: TGTGCCAGCAGCAGCCCACGGGCAGGCCTTTATGGCTACACCTTC; CDR3: CASSSPRAGLYGYTF; D: -; size: -; V: TRBV7-2; J: TRBJ1-2
DNA: TGTGCCAGCAGTTGGACCCCGGCCTACGAGCAGTACTTC; CDR3: CASSWTPAYEQYF; D: -; size: -; V: TRBV27; J: TRBJ2-7
DNA: TGTGCCAGCAGCCAAGGGTTAGCGGGGCCCTACGAGCAGTACTTC; CDR3: CASSQGLAGPYEQYF; D: TRBD2; size: once; V: TRBV3-1/TRBV3-2; J: TRBJ2-7
DNA: TGCGCCAGCAGTTTGACACAAACGAGAACCACTGAAGCTTTCTTT; CDR3: CASSLTQTRTTEAFF; D: -; size: few; V: TRBV5-1; J: TRBJ1-1
DNA: TGTGCCAGCAGTTCCTTTGATGAAAAACTGTTTTTT; CDR3: CASSSFDEKLFF; D: -; size: -; V: TRBV28; J: TRBJ1-4
DNA: TGTGCCAGCAGTCCGGACAGGGCACTGGGGAGCAATCAGCCCCAGCATTTT; CDR3: CASSPDRALGSNQPQHF; D: TRBD1; size: -; V: TRBV6-2/TRBV6-3; J: TRBJ1-5
DNA: TGCGCCAGCAGCCAACCAGGGTCTCAGACCCAGTACTTC; CDR3: CASSQPGSQTQYF; D: -; size: -; V: TRBV4-1; J: TRBJ2-5
DNA: TGTGCCAGCAGCCCCACCTCCTACGAGCAGTACTTC; CDR3: CASSPTSYEQYF; D: -; size: -; V: TRBV6-6; J: TRBJ2-7
DNA: TGTGCCAGTAGGGACAGGGGTGGAACTGAAGCTTTCTTT; CDR3: CASRDRGGTEAFF; D: TRBD1; size: -; V: TRBV19; J: TRBJ1-1
DNA: TGTGCCAGCAGTTACCTCGCGGTCACTGAAGCTTTCTTT; CDR3: CASSYLAVTEAFF; D: -; size: -; V: TRBV6-5; J: TRBJ1-1
DNA: TGCGCCAGCAGCCAAGTAATGGACTGGAAAGAGACCCAGTACTTC; CDR3: CASSQVMDWKETQYF; D: -; size: -; V: TRBV4-3; J: TRBJ2-5
DNA: TGTGCCAGCAGCTTAATGTCGTTGGGATTCGGTGAGCAGTTCTTC; CDR3: CASSLMSLGFGEQFF; D: -; size: -; V: TRBV7-3; J: TRBJ2-1
DNA: TGTGCCACCAGCAGAGCCCGCAGGGGTGGCACAGATACGCAGTATTTT; CDR3: CATSRARRGGTDTQYF; D: -; size: -; V: TRBV15; J: TRBJ2-3
DNA: TGTGCCAGCTCACTACAGGGTAGCGAGCAGTACTTC; CDR3: CASSLQGSEQYF; D: -; size: -; V: TRBV18; J: TRBJ2-7
DNA: TGTGCCAGCAGCAAAGACCCTAGCGGTATGCCGCGGGGAGATACGCAGTATTTT; CDR3: CASSKDPSGMPRGDTQYF; D: -; size: once; V: TRBV21-1; J: TRBJ2-3
DNA: TGTGCCAGCAGTGACCAACCCGGGACTAGATCCACAGATACGCAGTATTTT; CDR3: CASSDQPGTRSTDTQYF; D: TRBD2; size: -; V: TRBV25-1; J: TRBJ2-3
DNA: TGTGCCAGCAGTATCCGGGACAGGGGGCGCGGGGGCTACACCTTC; CDR3: CASSIRDRGRGGYTF; D: TRBD1; size: once; V: TRBV6-5; J: TRBJ1-2
DNA: TGTGCCACCAGCAGAGTCAAGGAGACCCAGTACTTC; CDR3: CATSRVKETQYF; D: -; size: -; V: TRBV15; J: TRBJ2-5
DNA: TGTGCCAGCAGTGACTCACCGGGACAGGGCACCGGGGAGCTGTTTTTT; CDR3: CASSDSPGQGTGELFF; D: TRBD1; size: -; V: TRBV6-4; J: TRBJ2-2
DNA: TGTGCCAGCAGCCTAAAACAGGGTCCCTATGGCTACACCTTC; CDR3: CASSLKQGPYGYTF; D: -; size: -; V: TRBV14; J: TRBJ1-2
DNA: TGCGCCAGCCACCCGCACCGGGGATTGAACACTGAAGCTTTCTTT; CDR3: CASHPHRGLNTEAFF; D: -; size: -; V: TRBV5-1; J: TRBJ1-1